This T cell receptor beta chain stems from a study of beta chain features in type 1 diabetes. Study-level findings and limits: Compared to healthy donors, patients appeared to have naive, central memory and Treg TCRB repertoires that were more alike. In all four CD4+ subsets, TCRB CDR3 length was significantly, moderately reduced in type 1 diabetes. Lower insertion and higher deletion counts appeared at VDJ junctions in type 1 diabetes patients. For TCRB rearrangement, an influence of HLA type remained unresolved here.

cDNA synthesis used the whole RNA isolate, giving expressed TCRB sequences. TCRdb's copy holds only in-frame clones and misses some; the assay was immunoSEQ multiplex PCR. The data show around 300,000 clones, 14% to 15% seen once. In germline, CDR1 is MNHEY, CDR2 SVGAGI. This CDR3 region has 16 residues. The junction had 7 bases not matched to a gene; V was cut back by 2 bases and J by 7 bases. On this clone: As yet, its antigen is unknown.

The rearrangement links TRBV6-5 to TRBJ2-1, with 11 positions matching TRBD2. The sample was naive CD4+ T cells from blood. The receptor comes from a man aged 18-30 years with type 1 diabetes. CDR3 in amino acids: CASSYDPGLAVNEQFF. As DNA, the CDR3 is TGTGCCAGCAGTTACGATCCGGGACTAGCGGTTAATGAGCAGTTCTTC.